The sequence of this TCR beta chain was determined in a study of cytomegalovirus exposure and HLA in healthy donors. Looking at the study overall: Approximately 180 million T cells yielded 100 million or so unique TCR beta sequences in earlier analysis. Overall study findings and caveats: Earlier analysis found most TCR beta V segments productive about 87% or about 30% of the time.

Trimming took 8 bases from V and 0 from J, leaving 14 bases between them. Germline V gene lookup returns CDR1 LGHNA and CDR2 YSLEER. The CDR3 runs to 15 residues. Only a few counts were recorded for this clone. Its cognate antigen is unknown. The PCR employed 60 Vbeta primers together with 13 Jbeta primers. TCRdb's copy holds only in-frame clones and misses some; the assay was immunoSEQ multiplex PCR. This sample has around 160,000 clones, with 80% found just once. Sequenced sample: PBMCs. The receptor was derived from a man aged 18 to 30 in good health and CMV-seropositive. The chain joins TRBV4-3 to TRBJ2-1; tentative D call: TRBD2 (5 bases). The CDR3: CASGPSIGSYNEQFF. CDR3 sequence (DNA): TGCGCCAGCGGTCCTAGCATCGGCTCCTACAATGAGCAGTTCTTC.